The 21 T cell receptor beta chains below all came from one sample that was sequenced in a study of cytotoxic CD8 clonotypes in ibrutinib-treated CLL. Assay used: immunoSEQ multiplex PCR; TCRdb lists only in-frame clones, some missing. This sample has more than 70,000 clones, with more than 75% found just once. The sequenced sample was PBMCs, obtained after 12 months of ibrutinib treatment. The receptors originated from a human donor with chronic lymphocytic leukemia.

The chain carries TRBV7-2 and TRBJ1-1; D is unresolved. V lost 1 base to trimming and J lost 5 bases, with 14 bases between them. Looked up from germline, CDR1 is SGHTA and CDR2 is FQGNSA. The CDR3 spans 15 residues. CDR3 residues: CASSLGSLRSTEAFF. CDR3 sequence (DNA): TGTGCCAGCAGCTTAGGCTCCCTCCGGTCAACTGAAGCTTTCTTT. Filled out from reference TRBV7-2 and TRBJ1-1, the complete variable domain reads GAGVSQSPSNKVTEKGKDVELRCDPISGHTALYWYRQSLGQGLEFLIYFQGNSAPDKSGLPSDRFSAERTGGSVSTLTIQRTQQEDSAVYLCASSLGSLRSTEAFFGQGTRLTVV.

The genes are TRBV10-3 and TRBJ1-2, with 7 bases that match TRBD1. CDR3 length equals 15 residues. The V and J ends lost 3 bases and 3 bases, in that order; junction bases with no gene match: 7. Germline CDR1 ENHRY, CDR2 SYGVKD. Here the CDR3 DNA reads TGTGCCATCAGTGAAGGTCAGGGGGGTCACTATGGCTACACCTTC. This gives the protein CAISEGQGGHYGYTF.

The chain uses TRBV30 and TRBJ1-2, with no clear D. V dropped 5 bases and J dropped 2 bases, with 9 bases sitting between them. CDR1 is GTSNPN, CDR2 SVGIG, per germline (reference sequence). The CDR3 length is 12 residues. In nucleotides, the CDR3 is TGTGCCTGGTACACCGGGAACTATGGCTACACCTTC. It codes for CAWYTGNYGYTF.

The chain couples TRBV7-2 to TRBJ1-4; D gene unclear. V lost 5 bases and J lost 7, with 11 bases in between. The CDR3 runs 13 residues. Germline lookup yields CDR1 SGHTA and CDR2 FQGNSA. The CDR3 here is CASSRVLVEKLFF. The CDR3 DNA reads TGTGCCAGCAGCCGGGTTTTAGTTGAAAAACTGTTTTTT.

The chain recombines TRBV4-2 with TRBJ2-3; 8 bases map to TRBD1. Germline CDR1 and CDR2: LGHNA and YNFKEQ. The CDR3 consists of 16 residues. The V and J ends lost 1 base and 4 bases, in that order; junction bases with no gene match: 7. The DNA for the CDR3 is TGTGCCAGCAGCCAAGGGACAGGGAGTGGTTCAGATACGCAGTATTTT. The encoded protein is CASSQGTGSGSDTQYF.

The rearrangement links TRBV6-6 to TRBJ1-1, with no clear D. The length of the CDR3 is 10 residues. CDR1 MNHNY and CDR2 SVGAGI come from the germline V gene (reference sequence). Trimming pared 9 bases from V and 10 bases from J, leaving 12 bases between. This CDR3 reads CASAELGAFF. The CDR3 DNA sequence: TGTGCCAGTGCCGAATTGGGAGCTTTCTTT.

V usage is TRBV7-9 and J usage is TRBJ2-2; D gene uncertain. Germline V lookup: CDR1 SEHNR, CDR2 FQNEAQ (reference sequence). Deletions cut 5 bases from V and 7 bases from J, with 8 bases between. This CDR3 has 12 amino acids. The chain's CDR3 is CASSPRDGELFF. CDR3 DNA sequence: TGTGCCAGCAGCCCCCGTGACGGGGAGCTGTTTTTT.

The chain is built from TRBV6-5 and TRBJ1-2; D perhaps matches TRBD1 (6 bases). V lost 2 bases and J 9 bases, leaving 19 bases between the germline ends. The CDR3 extends over 15 amino acids. Germline lookup yields CDR1 MNHEY and CDR2 SVGAGI. The DNA of the CDR3 is TGTGCCAGCAGTTACCCCGGACAGAGCCCGGTGAGCTACACCTTC. Translating it yields CASSYPGQSPVSYTF.

This clone was observed many times. CDR3 sequence: CAWSVGVNSGNTIYF. The CDR3 nucleotides read TGTGCCTGGAGTGTCGGGGTCAACTCTGGAAACACCATATATTTT. This sequence joins TRBV30 and TRBJ1-3; D is uncertain. CDR3 length equals 15 residues. Trimming shortened V by 0 bases and J by 0 bases, and 9 bases separated the two germline ends. Germline lookup yields CDR1 GTSNPN and CDR2 SVGIG (reference sequence).

V gene TRBV5-1 combines with J gene TRBJ1-3; D is perhaps TRBD1 (5 bases). CDR1 and CDR2 (germline): SGHRS, YFSETQ. The V gene lost 5 bases and the J gene lost 1 base, with 10 bases spanning the gap. The CDR3 spans 14 residues. The CDR3 sequence is CASSMGGSGNTIYF. In nucleotides, the CDR3 is TGCGCCAGCAGTATGGGGGGGTCTGGAAACACCATATATTTT.

This clone was counted only a few times. The chain is built from TRBV6-1 and TRBJ1-6, with TRBD1 identical over 8 bases. Germline CDR1 is MNHNS and CDR2 is SASEGT. The junction had 7 bases not matched to a gene; V was cut back by 8 bases and J by 10 bases. The CDR3 runs 13 residues. CDR3 in DNA: TGTGCCAGCGGGGACAGGAGGGACTCACCCCTCCACTTT. Residues: CASGDRRDSPLHF.

This chain connects TRBV20-1 to TRBJ1-4, with a possible D match to TRBD1 (6 bases). V shed 2 bases and J shed 14 bases, with 12 bases lying between them. The CDR3 runs 11 residues. Germline V gene lookup returns CDR1 DFQATT and CDR2 SNEGSKA (reference sequence). CDR3 in amino acids: CSARHPQGLFF. As DNA, the CDR3 is TGCAGTGCTAGACACCCACAGGGTCTGTTTTTT.

This clone was picked up a small number of times. The chain joins TRBV6-6 to TRBJ1-4, with a tentative D call TRBD1 (5 bases). CDR3 length equals 15 residues. Germline CDR1 is MNHNY and CDR2 is SVGAGI (reference sequence). Deletions cut 6 bases from V and 8 bases from J, with 19 bases between. CDR3 bases: TGTGCCAGCAGCCTGGGCGGGGGGACGGGGGAAAAACTGTTTTTT. This translates into CASSLGGGTGEKLFF.

J is TRBJ1-5 and V is TRBV19; D perhaps matches TRBD1 (5 bases). The CDR3 covers 13 residues. V was clipped by 7 bases and J by 6 bases, with 13 bases between them. Germline-derived CDR1 and CDR2 are LNHDA and SQIVND (reference sequence). The CDR3 protein is CASNDGGPQPQHF. In nucleotides, the CDR3 is TGTGCCAGTAACGATGGGGGTCCTCAGCCCCAGCATTTT.

The J gene is TRBJ2-1, the V gene TRBV4-3; no clear D. CDR1 LGHNA and CDR2 YSLEER come from the germline V gene. The CDR3 runs 14 residues. V was shortened by 1 base and J by 10 bases, with 14 bases between the two germline ends. CDR3 coding DNA: TGCGCCAGCAGCCAAGCAAACCGGGCCGCCGAGCAGTTCTTC. As protein: CASSQANRAAEQFF.

The CDR3 sequence is CASSTGLVPDTQYF. The DNA of the CDR3 is TGTGCCAGCAGTACTGGACTAGTACCAGATACGCAGTATTTT. V is TRBV28 and J is TRBJ2-3; 7 nucleotides line up with TRBD2. Losses at the gene ends were 5 bases for V and 4 bases for J; bases not matched to a gene: 6. Germline V CDR1 and CDR2: MDHEN, SYDVKM. The CDR3 totals 14 residues.

The genes are TRBV6-5 and TRBJ1-2, with a possible D match to TRBD1 (5 bases). Trimming pared 0 bases from V and 8 bases from J, leaving 13 bases between. The CDR3 contains 14 residues. CDR1 and CDR2 from the germline V gene are MNHEY and SVGAGI. CDR3 protein: CASSYSRTDTGYTF. CDR3 coding DNA: TGTGCCAGCAGTTACTCCAGGACGGACACCGGCTACACCTTC.

This clone was observed once. This chain links TRBV7-2 with TRBJ2-1; D not resolved. CDR3 length: 13 residues. Trimming took off 8 bases at V and 7 bases at J, with 15 bases between the two ends. Per germline, CDR1 SGHTA and CDR2 FQGNSA. This CDR3 is CASRGIWRNEQFF. The CDR3 nucleotides are TGTGCCAGCCGTGGAATATGGCGGAATGAGCAGTTCTTC.

The chain joins TRBV16 to TRBJ2-4, with a possible D match to TRBD1 (5 bases). In germline, CDR1 is KGHSY, CDR2 FQNENV. The CDR3 is made up of 13 amino acids. Trimming removed 2 bases from V and 6 bases from J, with 8 bases in between. This CDR3 is CASSQSQGNIQYF. In nucleotides, the CDR3 is TGTGCCAGCAGCCAAAGTCAGGGAAACATTCAGTACTTC.

The V and J genes are TRBV11-2 and TRBJ2-1, with 10 bases matching TRBD1. J lost 6 bases, V lost 5 bases, and 1 base had no gene match. The CDR3 loop spans 13 amino acids. CDR1 is SGHAT and CDR2 is FQNNGV in the germline V gene. CDR3 residues: CASSRDRGNEQFF. The CDR3 bases are TGTGCCAGCAGCAGGGACAGGGGCAATGAGCAGTTCTTC.

The chain joins TRBV25-1 to TRBJ2-1, with 11 nucleotides matching TRBD1. Germline lookup yields CDR1 MGHDK and CDR2 SYGVNS. The trim removed 1 base at V and 15 bases at J, leaving 17 bases unmatched. This CDR3 has 17 residues. The CDR3 DNA reads TGTGCCAGCAGTGAATCGTTGGGGACAGGGGGGGTTATAGTCCCGTTCTTC. This gives the protein CASSESLGTGGVIVPFF.